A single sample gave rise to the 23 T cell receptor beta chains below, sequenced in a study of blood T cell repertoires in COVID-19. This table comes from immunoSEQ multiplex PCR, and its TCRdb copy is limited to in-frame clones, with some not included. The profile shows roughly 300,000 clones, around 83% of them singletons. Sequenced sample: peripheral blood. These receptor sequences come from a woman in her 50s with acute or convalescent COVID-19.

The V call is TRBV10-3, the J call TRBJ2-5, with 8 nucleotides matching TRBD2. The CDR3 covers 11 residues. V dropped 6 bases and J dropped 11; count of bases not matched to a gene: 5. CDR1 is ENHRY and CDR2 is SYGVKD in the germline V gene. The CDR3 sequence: CAIRGLDEQYF. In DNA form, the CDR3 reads TGTGCCATCAGGGGACTAGATGAACAGTACTTC.

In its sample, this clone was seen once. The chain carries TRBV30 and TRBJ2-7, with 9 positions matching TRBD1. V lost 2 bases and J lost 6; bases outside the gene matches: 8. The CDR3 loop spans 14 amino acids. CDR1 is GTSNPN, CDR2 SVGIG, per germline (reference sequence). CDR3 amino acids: CAWSPPGQGFEQYF. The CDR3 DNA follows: TGTGCCTGGAGTCCTCCGGGACAGGGTTTCGAGCAGTACTTC.

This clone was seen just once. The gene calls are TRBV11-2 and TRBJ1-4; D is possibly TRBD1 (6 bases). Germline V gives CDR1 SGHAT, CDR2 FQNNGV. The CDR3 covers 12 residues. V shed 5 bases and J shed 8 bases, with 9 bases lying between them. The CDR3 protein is CASSLQGEKLFF. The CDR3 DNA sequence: TGTGCCAGCAGCCTTCAGGGGGAAAAACTGTTTTTT.

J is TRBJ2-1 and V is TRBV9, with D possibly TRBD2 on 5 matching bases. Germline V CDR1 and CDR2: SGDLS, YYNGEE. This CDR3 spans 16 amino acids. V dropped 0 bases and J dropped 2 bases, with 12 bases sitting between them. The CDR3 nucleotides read TGTGCCAGCAGCGTAGACGGAGGTGCTACCTACAATGAGCAGTTCTTC. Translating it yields CASSVDGGATYNEQFF. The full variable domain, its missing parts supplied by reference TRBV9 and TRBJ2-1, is DSGVTQTPKHLITATGQRVTLRCSPRSGDLSVYWYQQSLDQGLQFLIQYYNGEERAKGNILERFSAQQFPDLHSELNLSSLELGDSALYFCASSVDGGATYNEQFFGPGTRLTVL.

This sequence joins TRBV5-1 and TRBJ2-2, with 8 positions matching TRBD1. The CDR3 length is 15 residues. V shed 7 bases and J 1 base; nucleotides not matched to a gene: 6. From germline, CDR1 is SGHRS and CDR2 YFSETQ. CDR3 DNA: TGCGCCAGCTGGAGCGGACAGGGGAACACCGGGGAGCTGTTTTTT. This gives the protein CASWSGQGNTGELFF.

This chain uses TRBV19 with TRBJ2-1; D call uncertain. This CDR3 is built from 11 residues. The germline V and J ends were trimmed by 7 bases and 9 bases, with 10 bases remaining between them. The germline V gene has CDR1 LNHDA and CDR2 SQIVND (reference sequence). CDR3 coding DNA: TGTGCCAGTAACCGGGTGGGTGAGCAGTTCTTC. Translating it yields CASNRVGEQFF.

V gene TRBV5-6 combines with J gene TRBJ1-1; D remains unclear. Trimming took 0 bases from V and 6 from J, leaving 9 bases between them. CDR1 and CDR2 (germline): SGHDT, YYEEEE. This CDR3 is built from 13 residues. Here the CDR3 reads CASSLGIAPEAFF. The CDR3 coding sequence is TGTGCCAGCAGCTTGGGAATAGCCCCTGAAGCTTTCTTT.

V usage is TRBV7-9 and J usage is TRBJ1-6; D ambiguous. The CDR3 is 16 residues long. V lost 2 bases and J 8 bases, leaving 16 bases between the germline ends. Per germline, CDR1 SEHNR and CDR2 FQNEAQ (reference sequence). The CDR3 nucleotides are TGTGCCAGCAGCTTAAGGGAGCCGAGACCAGATTCACCCCTCCACTTT. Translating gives CASSLREPRPDSPLHF.

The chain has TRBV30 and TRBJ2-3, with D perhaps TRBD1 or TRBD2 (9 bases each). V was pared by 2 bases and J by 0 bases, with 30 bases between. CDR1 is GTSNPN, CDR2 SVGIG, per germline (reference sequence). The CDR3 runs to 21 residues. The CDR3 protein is CAWSLPQGASLTSGSTDTQYF. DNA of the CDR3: TGTGCCTGGAGTCTCCCACAGGGGGCGAGTCTTACTAGCGGGAGCACAGATACGCAGTATTTT.

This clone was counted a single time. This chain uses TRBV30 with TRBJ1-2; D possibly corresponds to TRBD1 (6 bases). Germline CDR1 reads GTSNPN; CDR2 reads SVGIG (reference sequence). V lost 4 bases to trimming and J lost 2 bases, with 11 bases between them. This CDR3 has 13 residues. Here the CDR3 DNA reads TGTGCCTGGAATCTGGACAGAAACTATGGCTACACCTTC. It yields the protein CAWNLDRNYGYTF.

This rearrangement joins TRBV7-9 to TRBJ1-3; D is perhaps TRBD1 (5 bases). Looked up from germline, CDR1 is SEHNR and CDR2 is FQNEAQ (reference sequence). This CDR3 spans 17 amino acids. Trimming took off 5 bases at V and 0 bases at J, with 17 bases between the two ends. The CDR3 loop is CASSPQAGHSSGNTIYF. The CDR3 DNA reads TGTGCCAGCAGCCCGCAGGCAGGACATTCCTCTGGAAACACCATATATTTT.

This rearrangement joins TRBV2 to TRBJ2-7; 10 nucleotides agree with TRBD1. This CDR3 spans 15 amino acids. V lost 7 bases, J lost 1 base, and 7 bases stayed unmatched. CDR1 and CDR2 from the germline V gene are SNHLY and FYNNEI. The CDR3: CASISPGQGSYEQYF. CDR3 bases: TGTGCCAGCATCAGCCCGGGACAGGGGTCCTACGAGCAGTACTTC.

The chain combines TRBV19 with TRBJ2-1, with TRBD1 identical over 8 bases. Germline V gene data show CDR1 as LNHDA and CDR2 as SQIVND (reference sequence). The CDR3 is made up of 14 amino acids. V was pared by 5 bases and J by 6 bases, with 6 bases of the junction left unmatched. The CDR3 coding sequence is TGTGCCAGTAGTCCTCGACAGGGGACCAATGAGCAGTTCTTC. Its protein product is CASSPRQGTNEQFF.

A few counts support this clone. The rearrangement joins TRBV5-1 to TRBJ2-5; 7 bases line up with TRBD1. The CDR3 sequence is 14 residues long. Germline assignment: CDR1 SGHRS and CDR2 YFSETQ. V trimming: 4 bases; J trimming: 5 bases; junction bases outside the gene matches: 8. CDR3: CASSIGGPVETQYF. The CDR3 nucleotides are TGCGCCAGCAGCATAGGGGGCCCGGTTGAGACCCAGTACTTC.

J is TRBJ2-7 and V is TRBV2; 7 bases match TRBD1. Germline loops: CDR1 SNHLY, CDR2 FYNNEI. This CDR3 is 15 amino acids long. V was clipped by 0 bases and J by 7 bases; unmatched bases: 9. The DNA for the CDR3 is TGTGCCAGCAGTGAAGCGCTAGGGGGCGCCGGGGAGCAGTACGTC. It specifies CASSEALGGAGEQYV.

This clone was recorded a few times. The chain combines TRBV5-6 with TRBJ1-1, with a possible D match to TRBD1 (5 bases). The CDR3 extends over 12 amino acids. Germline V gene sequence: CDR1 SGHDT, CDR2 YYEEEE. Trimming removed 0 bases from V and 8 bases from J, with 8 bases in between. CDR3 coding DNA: TGTGCCAGCAGCTTGGTCCAGGGAGAAGCTTTCTTT. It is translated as CASSLVQGEAFF. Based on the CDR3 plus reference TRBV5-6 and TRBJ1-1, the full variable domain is DAGVTQSPTHLIKTRGQQVTLRCSPKSGHDTVSWYQQALGQGPQFIFQYYEEEERQRGNFPDRFSGHQFPNYSSELNVNALLLGDSALYLCASSLVQGEAFFGQGTRLTVV.

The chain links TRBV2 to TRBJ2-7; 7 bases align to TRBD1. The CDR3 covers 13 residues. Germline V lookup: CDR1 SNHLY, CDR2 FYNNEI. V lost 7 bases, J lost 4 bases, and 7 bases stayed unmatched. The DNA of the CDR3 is TGTGCCAGCATGACGGGACAGCTTTACGAGCAGTACGTC. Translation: CASMTGQLYEQYV.

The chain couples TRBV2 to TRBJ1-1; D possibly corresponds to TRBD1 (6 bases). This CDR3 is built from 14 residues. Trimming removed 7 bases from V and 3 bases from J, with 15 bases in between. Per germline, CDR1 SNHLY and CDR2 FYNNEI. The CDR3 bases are TGTGCCAGCAAGGCTCTGGACAGCGACACTGAAGCTTTCTTT. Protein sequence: CASKALDSDTEAFF.

The CDR3 reads CASSLTWGDEQFF. The CDR3 nucleotides are TGTGCCAGCAGCTTAACGTGGGGAGATGAGCAGTTCTTC. The chain is built from TRBV7-3 and TRBJ2-1, with D tentatively TRBD2 (5 bases). Germline-derived CDR1 and CDR2 are SGHTA and FQGTGA. The CDR3 totals 13 residues. V lost 0 bases, J lost 8 bases, and 8 bases lay in between. Full variable domain (missing parts from reference TRBV7-3 and TRBJ2-1): GAGVSQTPSNKVTEKGKYVELRCDPISGHTALYWYRQSLGQGPEFLIYFQGTGAADDSGLPNDRFFAVRPEGSVSTLKIQRTERGDSAVYLCASSLTWGDEQFFGPGTRLTVL.

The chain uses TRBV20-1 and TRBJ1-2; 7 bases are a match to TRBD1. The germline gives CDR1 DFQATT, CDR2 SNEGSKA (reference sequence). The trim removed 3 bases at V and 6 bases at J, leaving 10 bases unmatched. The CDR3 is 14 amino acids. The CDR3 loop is CSASIPDRVDGYTF. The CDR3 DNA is TGCAGTGCTAGTATACCCGACAGGGTGGATGGCTACACCTTC.

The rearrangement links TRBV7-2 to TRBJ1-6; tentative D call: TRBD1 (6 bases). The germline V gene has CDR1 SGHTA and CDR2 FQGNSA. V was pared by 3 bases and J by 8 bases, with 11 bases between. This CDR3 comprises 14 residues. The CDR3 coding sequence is TGTGCCAGCAGCTTGACAGGAAGAGATTCACCCCTCCACTTT. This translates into CASSLTGRDSPLHF.

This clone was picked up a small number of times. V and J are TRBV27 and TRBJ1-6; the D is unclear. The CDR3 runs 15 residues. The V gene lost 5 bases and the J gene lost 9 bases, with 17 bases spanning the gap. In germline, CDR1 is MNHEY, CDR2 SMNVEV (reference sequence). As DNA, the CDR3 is TGTGCCAGCAGTCCTATGACACCCGCGTCTTCACCCCTCCACTTT. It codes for CASSPMTPASSPLHF.

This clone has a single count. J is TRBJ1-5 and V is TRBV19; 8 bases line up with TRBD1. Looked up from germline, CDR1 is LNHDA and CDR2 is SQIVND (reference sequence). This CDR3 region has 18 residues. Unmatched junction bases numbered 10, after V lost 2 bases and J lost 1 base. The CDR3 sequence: CASSISPGGAGSNQPQHF. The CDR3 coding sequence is TGTGCCAGTAGTATAAGTCCAGGGGGCGCGGGGAGCAATCAGCCCCAGCATTTT.